This T cell receptor beta chain was recorded in a study of blood T cell repertoires in COVID-19. Authors' methods: Estimation of nucleated cell counts was performed using reference gene primer amplification. TCRdb's copy holds only in-frame clones and misses some; the assay was immunoSEQ multiplex PCR. That table supplies the V and J calls and clone size; D and trimming were determined from the DNA. The sample lists 200,000 to 300,000 clones, 80% to 90% seen once, with 2.6% in the top ten. In terms of age and location, participants ranged from about 18 to 100 years and lived in 24 US areas. Cohorts were based on clinical histories the participants reported. Germline values: CDR1 ENHRY, CDR2 SYGVKD. CDR3 length equals 18 residues. Germline trimming cut 6 bases from V and 0 bases from J; bases unmatched to any gene: 11.

The V gene is TRBV10-3, the J gene TRBJ1-5, with 10 bases aligning to TRBD1. This clonotype originated in a woman aged 25 to 45 with acute COVID-19. Sequenced: PBMCs or T cells enriched from blood (not recorded which). The CDR3 sequence: CAISQTDRGPYSNQPQHF. The CDR3 nucleotides read TGTGCCATCAGCCAGACTGACAGGGGGCCCTATAGCAATCAGCCCCAGCATTTT.